This record looks at one T cell receptor (beta chain) sequence and its context. What it binds is not known. Germline values: CDR1 MNHEY, CDR2 SVGAGI. This CDR3 is built from 13 residues. V was cut by 7 bases and J by 7 bases, with 16 bases left in between. This sample is drawn from a study of shared clonotypes between healthy human individuals. Study-level information: Researchers assigned three CD4 naive, three CD4 memory, two CD8 naive and one CD8 memory plate to each donor. General study results and limits: Among donors, the sharing of clonotypes was expected to be influenced by sequencing depth.

Each subset's genomic DNA was split evenly across several immunoSEQ plates. Repertoires were generated with immunoSEQ multiplex PCR, while TCRdb's copy carries only in-frame clones and drops some. This table holds over a million clones, 75% to 80% found once. Sequenced input: memory CD4+ T cells from PBMCs. Subset: CD45RA-negative fraction. This clonotype was obtained from a man younger than 35 in good health. Some clones in this sample may be carry-over from other donors' samples. This chain links TRBV6-5 with TRBJ1-2; D uncertain. The CDR3 coding sequence is TGTGCCAGCATCGACCAACAAGGGTTTGGCTACACCTTC. Protein sequence: CASIDQQGFGYTF.